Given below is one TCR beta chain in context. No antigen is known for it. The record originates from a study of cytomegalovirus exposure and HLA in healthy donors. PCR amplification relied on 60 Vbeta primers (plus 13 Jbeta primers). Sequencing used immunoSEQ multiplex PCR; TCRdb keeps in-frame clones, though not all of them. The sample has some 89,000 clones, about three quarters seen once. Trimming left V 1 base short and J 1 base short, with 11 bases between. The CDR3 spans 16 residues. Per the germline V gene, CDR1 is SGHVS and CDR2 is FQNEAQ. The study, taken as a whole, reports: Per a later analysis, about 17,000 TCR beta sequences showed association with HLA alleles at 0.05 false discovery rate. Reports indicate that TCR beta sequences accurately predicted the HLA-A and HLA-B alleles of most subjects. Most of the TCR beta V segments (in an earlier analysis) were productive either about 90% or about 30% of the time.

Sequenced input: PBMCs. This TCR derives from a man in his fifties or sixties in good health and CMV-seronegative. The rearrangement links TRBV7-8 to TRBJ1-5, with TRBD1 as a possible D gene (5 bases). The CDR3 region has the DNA TGTGCCAGCAGCTTAGGGTGGGGGGGGAGCAATCAGCCCCAGCATTTT. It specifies CASSLGWGGSNQPQHF.